The entry below describes one TCR beta chain. Original methodology: Estimation of nucleated cell counts was performed using reference gene primer amplification. The protocol was immunoSEQ multiplex PCR, while the TCRdb copy is restricted to in-frame clones and leaves out a portion. That table furnishes V, J and clone size, whereas the DNA furnished D and trimming. Here the sample spans about 120,000 clones, 60% to 85% being singletons. This specimen comes from a study of blood T cell repertoires in COVID-19. Turning to the study itself: Researchers got acute and convalescent COVID-19 samples from the United States, Italy and Spain. Sample material is recorded as cDNA or gDNA derived from T cells, B-cell-depleted T cells, or PBMCs.

In germline, CDR1 is SGHTA, CDR2 FQGNSA. There are 14 residues in the CDR3. Trimming took 3 bases from V and 3 from J, leaving 12 bases between them. The gene calls are TRBV7-2 and TRBJ2-7, with D maybe TRBD1 (6 bases). The origin of this receptor is a man aged 70 or older with acute or convalescent COVID-19. Sequenced input: peripheral blood. This chain's CDR3 is CASSFNPGDYEQYF. CDR3 nucleotide sequence: TGTGCCAGCAGCTTTAATCCAGGGGACTACGAGCAGTACTTC.